This T cell receptor beta chain was identified during a study of tissue T cells after allogeneic stem cell transplantation. Study results and caveats: Motif-based clustering found tissue-specific repertoire signatures shared across patients, though few clones were shared.

Method: immunoSEQ multiplex PCR; TCRdb's copy keeps in-frame clones and lacks some. The sample includes about 1,900 clones, roughly 51% seen only once; the top ten take about 20%. Noted time point: mouse harvest day 14 after allogeneic transplant. Each mouse received 10^7 T-cell-depleted marrow cells plus 10^6 splenic CD5+ T cells by tail vein. The CDR3 is 13 residues long. Germline V gene data show CDR1 as GKSSPN and CDR2 as SITVG. The ends were cut back, 0 bases at V and 8 bases at J, with 8 bases in the middle. Concerning this clone: Its specificity is not known. Gene names follow the mouse nomenclature. Read data end 1 residue before the CDR3 end; the end is taken from the germline J gene.

The rearrangement uses TRBV31 and TRBJ1-6, with D possibly being TRBD1 (5 bases). TRBJ1-6 is filed as an ORF, its function uncertain. Material: lymph node tissue. The receptor was derived from a female BALB/c mouse given C57BL/6 T cells with graft-versus-host disease after an allogeneic hematopoietic cell transplant. CDR3 sequence: CAWSLARDSPLYF. CDR3 DNA (partial): TGTGCCTGGAGTCTAGCCAGGGATTCGCCCCTCTAC.